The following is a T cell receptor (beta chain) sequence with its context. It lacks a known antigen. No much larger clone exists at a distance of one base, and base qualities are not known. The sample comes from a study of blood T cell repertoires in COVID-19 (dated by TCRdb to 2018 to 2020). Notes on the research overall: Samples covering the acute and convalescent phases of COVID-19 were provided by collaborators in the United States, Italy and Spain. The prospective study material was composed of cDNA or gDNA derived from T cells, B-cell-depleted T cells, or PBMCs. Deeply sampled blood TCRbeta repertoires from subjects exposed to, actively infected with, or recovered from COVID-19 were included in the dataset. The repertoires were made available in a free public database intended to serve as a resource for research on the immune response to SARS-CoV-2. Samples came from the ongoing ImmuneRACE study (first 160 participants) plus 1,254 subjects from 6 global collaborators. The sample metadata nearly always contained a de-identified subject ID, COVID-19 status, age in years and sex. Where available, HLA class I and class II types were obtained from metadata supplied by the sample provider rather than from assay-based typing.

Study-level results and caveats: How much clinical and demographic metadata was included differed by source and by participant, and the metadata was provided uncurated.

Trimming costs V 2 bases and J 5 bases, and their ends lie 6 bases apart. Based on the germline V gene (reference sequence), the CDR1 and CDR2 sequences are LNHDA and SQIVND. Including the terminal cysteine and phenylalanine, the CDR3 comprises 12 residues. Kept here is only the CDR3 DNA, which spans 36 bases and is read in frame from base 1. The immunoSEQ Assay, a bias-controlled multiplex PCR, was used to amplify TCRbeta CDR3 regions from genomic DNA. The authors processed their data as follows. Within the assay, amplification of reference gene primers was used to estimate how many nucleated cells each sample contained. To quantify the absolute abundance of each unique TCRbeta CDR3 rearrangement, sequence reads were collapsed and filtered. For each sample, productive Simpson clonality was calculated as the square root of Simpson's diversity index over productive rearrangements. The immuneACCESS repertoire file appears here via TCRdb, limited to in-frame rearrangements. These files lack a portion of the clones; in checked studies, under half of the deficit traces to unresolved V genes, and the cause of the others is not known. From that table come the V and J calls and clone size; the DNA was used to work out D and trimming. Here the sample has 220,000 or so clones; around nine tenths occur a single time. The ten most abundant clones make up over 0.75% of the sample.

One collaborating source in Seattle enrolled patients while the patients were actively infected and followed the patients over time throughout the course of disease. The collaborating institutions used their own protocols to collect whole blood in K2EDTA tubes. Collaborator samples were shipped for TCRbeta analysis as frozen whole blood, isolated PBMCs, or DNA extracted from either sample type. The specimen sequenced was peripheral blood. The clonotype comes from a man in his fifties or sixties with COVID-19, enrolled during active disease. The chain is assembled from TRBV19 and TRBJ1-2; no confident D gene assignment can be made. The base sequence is TGTGCCAGTAGTATAACTTGGTATGGCTACACCTTC. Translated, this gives CASSITWYGYTF.